A single sample is the source of the 16 T cell receptor beta chains below, sequenced in a study of blood T cell repertoires in COVID-19. Libraries were prepared by immunoSEQ multiplex PCR; TCRdb keeps only in-frame clonotypes and omits some of them. The sample shows a few hundred thousand clones, around 87% of them seen only once. Specimen: peripheral blood. These receptors came from a woman aged 45-65 years who had recovered from COVID-19.

The chain uses TRBV7-2 and TRBJ2-1, with D perhaps TRBD2 (6 bases). The CDR3 spans 14 residues. Germline lookup yields CDR1 SGHTA and CDR2 FQGNSA. Trimming cost V 8 bases and J 8 bases, with 19 bases left between them. CDR3 DNA sequence: TGTGCCAGCGGCGCGGGGCCCTCGGGCTATGAGCAGTTCTTC. It yields the protein CASGAGPSGYEQFF.

The chain employs TRBV28 and TRBJ1-4; D is unclear. Germline CDR1 MDHEN, CDR2 SYDVKM. The V gene lost 1 base and the J gene lost 7 bases, with 4 bases spanning the gap. This CDR3 contains 12 residues. The CDR3, as DNA: TGTGCCAGCAGTTTATTGAGTGAAAAACTGTTTTTT. It translates to CASSLLSEKLFF.

This rearrangement joins TRBV28 to TRBJ2-7; D possibly corresponds to TRBD1 (5 bases). CDR1 MDHEN and CDR2 SYDVKM come from the germline V gene. Trimming left V 3 bases short and J 2 bases short, with 14 bases between. The CDR3 length is 15 residues. The CDR3 nucleotides are TGTGCCAGCAGTTTTATCGCAGGGCTACCCTACGAGCAGTACTTC. Translation: CASSFIAGLPYEQYF.

In DNA form, the CDR3 reads TGTGCCAGCAGCCAAGGCAGGACAGGGTTCTCACCCCTCCACTTT. Amino acids: CASSQGRTGFSPLHF. V is TRBV14 and J is TRBJ1-6, with 8 nucleotides matching TRBD1. From germline, CDR1 is SGHDN and CDR2 FVKESK. With 1 base clipped from V and 10 bases from J, the junction kept 6 bases outside the gene matches. CDR3 length: 15 amino acids.

This clone showed up just once. The chain combines TRBV24-1 with TRBJ2-1; D is unclear. The length of the CDR3 is 14 residues. Trimming removed 4 bases at V and 0 bases at J, with 6 bases between. Germline CDR1 and CDR2: KGHDR and SFDVKD. CDR3 in amino acids: CATSDPGSYNEQFF. CDR3 DNA sequence: TGTGCCACCAGTGACCCGGGCTCCTACAATGAGCAGTTCTTC.

The CDR3 region has the DNA TGTGCCAGCAGCGTGGACAGGATTGATACGCAGTATTTT. It codes for CASSVDRIDTQYF. This sequence joins TRBV9 and TRBJ2-3, with TRBD1 matching over 7 bases. The CDR3 sequence is 13 residues long. Germline V lookup: CDR1 SGDLS, CDR2 YYNGEE. Trimming cost V 2 bases and J 6 bases; bases outside gene matches: 3.

V is TRBV28 and J is TRBJ1-5; D is unclear. Germline-derived CDR1 and CDR2 are MDHEN and SYDVKM. The CDR3 has 18 amino acids. Trimming pared 4 bases from V and 0 bases from J, leaving 19 bases between. The CDR3 protein is CASSSTGSLTYSNQPQHF. In DNA form, the CDR3 reads TGTGCCAGCAGTTCCACGGGTTCCCTCACCTATAGCAATCAGCCCCAGCATTTT. Variable domain in full (rest from reference TRBV28 and TRBJ1-5): DVKVTQSSRYLVKRTGEKVFLECVQDMDHENMFWYRQDPGLGLRLIYFSYDVKMKEKGDIPEGYSVSREKKERFSLILESASTNQTSMYLCASSSTGSLTYSNQPQHFGDGTRLSIL.

The chain joins TRBV28 to TRBJ1-2, with 9 bases identical to TRBD1. V lost 5 bases and J lost 8; bases outside the gene matches: 12. Germline lookup yields CDR1 MDHEN and CDR2 SYDVKM. The CDR3 has 15 residues. As DNA, the CDR3 is TGTGCCAGCAGTCTCAACGGACAGGGGACGGAGGGCTACACCTTC. Protein product: CASSLNGQGTEGYTF.

The genes are TRBV28 and TRBJ1-2, with D hard to call. This CDR3 is built from 14 residues. The V and J ends lost 6 bases and 4 bases respectively, with 15 bases between them. Germline CDR1 is MDHEN and CDR2 is SYDVKM. CDR3 region: CASSVVGVIYGYTF. The DNA for the CDR3 is TGTGCCAGCAGCGTCGTCGGGGTCATCTATGGCTACACCTTC.

CDR3 DNA sequence: TGTGCCAGCAGTTGGGCCAGAAACACCGGGGAGCTGTTTTTT. It yields the protein CASSWARNTGELFF. The chain couples TRBV25-1 to TRBJ2-2; D gene uncertain. The CDR3 runs 14 residues. The germline V gene has CDR1 MGHDK and CDR2 SYGVNS. Trimming left V 5 bases short and J 2 bases short, with 9 bases between.

The chain links TRBV14 to TRBJ2-7; 11 positions agree with TRBD2. Looked up from germline, CDR1 is SGHDN and CDR2 is FVKESK. The V gene end was trimmed by 3 bases and the J gene end by 2 bases; junction bases not matched to a gene: 6. CDR3 length equals 16 residues. DNA of the CDR3: TGTGCCAGCAGCCACTTAGCGGGGGGGTCCCCCTACGAGCAGTACTTC. Amino acids: CASSHLAGGSPYEQYF.

The chain couples TRBV5-4 to TRBJ1-5; D unclear. Germline V gives CDR1 SGHNT, CDR2 YYREEE (reference sequence). The germline V and J ends were trimmed by 4 bases and 5 bases, with 16 bases remaining between them. The CDR3 is 15 residues long. The CDR3 sequence: CASSREPGGDQPQHF. The CDR3 DNA reads TGTGCCAGCAGCCGCGAGCCGGGCGGGGATCAGCCCCAGCATTTT.

This clone appeared once. The V gene is TRBV27, the J gene TRBJ2-2; the match to TRBD1 covers 7 bases. CDR3 size: 15 residues. Trimming removed 6 bases from V and 3 bases from J; junction bases left unmatched: 7. Germline V gives CDR1 MNHEY, CDR2 SMNVEV (reference sequence). In DNA, the CDR3 is TGTGCCAGCAGAAAGACAGGGCTTTACACCGGGGAGCTGTTTTTT. It codes for CASRKTGLYTGELFF.

This clone occurred once. This chain connects TRBV27 to TRBJ1-6; tentative D call: TRBD1 (6 bases). CDR1 is MNHEY and CDR2 is SMNVEV in the germline V gene (reference sequence). The CDR3 covers 14 residues. Trimming shortened V by 8 bases and J by 4 bases, and 12 bases separated the two germline ends. CDR3: CASATGHYNSPLHF. The CDR3 DNA follows: TGTGCCAGCGCGACAGGACATTATAATTCACCCCTCCACTTT.

V and J are TRBV15 and TRBJ2-3; the match to TRBD2 covers 11 bases. CDR3 length: 16 residues. V was pared by 5 bases and J by 5 bases, with 9 bases of the junction left unmatched. Germline lookup yields CDR1 LNHNV and CDR2 YYDKDF (reference sequence). The CDR3: CATSDRLAGSVDTQYF. The CDR3 DNA sequence: TGTGCCACCAGCGACAGACTAGCGGGATCCGTAGATACGCAGTATTTT. Variable domain in full (rest from reference TRBV15 and TRBJ2-3): DAMVIQNPRYQVTQFGKPVTLSCSQTLNHNVMYWYQQKSSQAPKLLFHYYDKDFNNEADTPDNFQSRRPNTSFCFLDIRSPGLGDTAMYLCATSDRLAGSVDTQYFGPGTRLTVL.

In nucleotides, the CDR3 is TGCGCCAGCAGCCAAGACAGGGCGCCTAGCACAGATACGCAGTATTTT. It specifies CASSQDRAPSTDTQYF. The rearrangement joins TRBV4-3 to TRBJ2-3; TRBD1 is a possible D gene (5 bases). The CDR3 has 16 residues. V was clipped by 0 bases and J by 0 bases, with 10 bases between them. Germline CDR1 reads LGHNA; CDR2 reads YSLEER.